The 14 T cell receptor beta chains in this list originate from one sample, sequenced in a study of cytomegalovirus exposure and HLA in healthy donors. 60 Vbeta and 13 Jbeta primers were used in PCR. Sequencing was performed with immunoSEQ multiplex PCR; in TCRdb, only in-frame clones are kept and a portion is missing. The sample lists about 200,000 clones, roughly four fifths occurring once. Specimen: PBMCs. These TCRs come from a man aged 35 to 55 in good health and CMV-seropositive.

V usage is TRBV30 and J usage is TRBJ1-6; no clear D gene. The germline gives CDR1 GTSNPN, CDR2 SVGIG (reference sequence). The CDR3 is 13 amino acids. Trimming shortened V by 2 bases and J by 8 bases, and 10 bases separated the two germline ends. CDR3 DNA: TGTGCCTGGAGTTTGAGGGATCATTCACCCCTCCACTTT. Protein product: CAWSLRDHSPLHF. Using reference TRBV30 and TRBJ1-6 for the parts outside the CDR3, the full variable domain is SQTIHQWPATLVQPVGSPLSLECTVEGTSNPNLYWYRQAAGRGLQLLFYSVGIGQISSEVPQNLSASRPQDRQFILSSKKLLLSDSGFYLCAWSLRDHSPLHFGNGTRLTVT.

The chain carries TRBV29-1 and TRBJ2-7, with D possibly being TRBD2 (7 bases). Germline-derived CDR1 and CDR2 are SQVTM and ANQGSEA. The V end was cut by 4 bases, the J end by 2 bases, with 12 bases between. This CDR3 has 13 amino acids. The CDR3 loop reads CSVAGGPAYEQYF. DNA for the CDR3: TGCAGCGTTGCCGGGGGGCCCGCCTACGAGCAGTACTTC.

The chain carries TRBV5-1 and TRBJ2-3; the match to TRBD2 covers 7 bases. This CDR3 is 15 amino acids long. V was pared by 4 bases and J by 4 bases, with 9 bases of the junction left unmatched. Germline CDR1 is SGHRS and CDR2 is YFSETQ. The CDR3 region has the DNA TGCGCCAGCAGCCAGGGACTACCACGGGCAGATACGCAGTATTTT. Translated: CASSQGLPRADTQYF.

This clone was seen only once. The chain joins TRBV6-1 to TRBJ1-4; TRBD1 matches at 9 bases. The CDR3 extends over 15 amino acids. The germline V gene encodes CDR1 MNHNS and CDR2 SASEGT. Trimming at V came to 2 bases and at J to 7 bases, leaving 5 bases not matched to a gene. The CDR3 here is CASSEYRTGAEKLFF. Here the CDR3 DNA reads TGTGCCAGCAGTGAATACAGGACAGGGGCTGAAAAACTGTTTTTT.

The chain is built from TRBV6-1 and TRBJ2-5; TRBD1 matches 7 bases. The J call is in doubt because the DNA end fits TRBJ2-7 better. This CDR3 contains 13 residues. In germline, CDR1 is MNHNS, CDR2 SASEGT. CDR3 DNA: TGTGCCAGCAGCTCGGGACAGTACAGCGAGCAGTACTTC. It translates to CASSSGQYSEQYF.

The chain employs TRBV29-1 and TRBJ2-3, with TRBD2 matching 13 bases. Trimming took 3 bases from V and 1 from J; bases not matched to a gene: 1. Germline V CDR1 and CDR2: SQVTM, ANQGSEA. There are 15 residues in the CDR3. CDR3 bases: TGCAGCGTTGATGGACTAGCGGGGGGCACAGATACGCAGTATTTT. This gives the protein CSVDGLAGGTDTQYF.

This sequence joins TRBV29-1 and TRBJ2-1; 14 positions match TRBD2. The length of the CDR3 is 14 residues. Germline V gene sequence: CDR1 SQVTM, CDR2 ANQGSEA. The V gene end was trimmed by 6 bases and the J gene end by 9 bases; junction bases not matched to a gene: 7. In nucleotides, the CDR3 is TGCAGCGTCCTGACTAGCGGGAGGGAGGGTGAGCAGTTCTTC. Its protein product is CSVLTSGREGEQFF.

V and J are TRBV27 and TRBJ2-3, with a possible D match to TRBD2 (6 bases). V gave up 2 bases and J gave up 5 bases, with 8 bases separating them. The germline V gene encodes CDR1 MNHEY and CDR2 SMNVEV (reference sequence). The CDR3 totals 13 residues. CDR3 DNA sequence: TGTGCCAGCAGTTTACGACTAGTAGATACGCAGTATTTT. Translating gives CASSLRLVDTQYF.

The rearrangement links TRBV6-1 to TRBJ2-7; possibly TRBD2 for D (5 bases). The V end lost 6 bases, the J end lost 2 bases, and 14 bases lay between the germline ends. The CDR3 consists of 14 residues. The germline CDR1 and CDR2 sequences are MNHNS and SASEGT. The CDR3 loop reads CASSPGRRTYEQYF. The CDR3 region has the DNA TGTGCCAGCAGCCCCGGACGGAGGACCTACGAGCAGTACTTC.

This chain links TRBV28 with TRBJ2-7, with TRBD2 as a possible D gene (7 bases). The CDR3 is made up of 14 amino acids. In germline, CDR1 is MDHEN, CDR2 SYDVKM. V dropped 5 bases and J dropped 4 bases, with 15 bases sitting between them. The chain's CDR3 is CASSPGGGSYEQYF. For the CDR3, the DNA is TGTGCCAGCAGTCCCGGGGGCGGGAGTTACGAGCAGTACTTC.

The rearrangement joins TRBV6-1 to TRBJ1-5, with 7 bases that match TRBD1. Germline V gene lookup returns CDR1 MNHNS and CDR2 SASEGT. There are 16 residues in the CDR3. The V gene end was trimmed by 2 bases and the J gene end by 7 bases; junction bases not matched to a gene: 11. CDR3 region: CASSESPTGNSQPQHF. The CDR3 nucleotides read TGTGCCAGCAGTGAATCCCCGACAGGGAATAGCCAGCCCCAGCATTTT.

The chain links TRBV28 to TRBJ2-2; possible D gene TRBD1, 5 bases. The CDR3 is 14 residues long. The germline V and J ends were trimmed by 1 base and 5 bases, with 8 bases remaining between them. The germline V gene has CDR1 MDHEN and CDR2 SYDVKM. The CDR3 reads CASSLSRGTGELFF. In DNA, the CDR3 is TGTGCCAGCAGTTTATCTAGGGGAACCGGGGAGCTGTTTTTT.

J is TRBJ2-2 and V is TRBV29-1; D might be TRBD1 (6 bases). The CDR3 length is 14 residues. Germline V lookup: CDR1 SQVTM, CDR2 ANQGSEA. V lost 3 bases, J lost 6 bases, and 14 bases lay in between. The CDR3 DNA follows: TGCAGCGTTGAGTCCAGGGGTGCAGCCGGGGAGCTGTTTTTT. Translated: CSVESRGAAGELFF.

The V call is TRBV5-4, the J call TRBJ1-1; no clear D. The V gene's germline CDR1 is SGHNT and CDR2 YYREEE (reference sequence). The V end lost 0 bases, the J end lost 8 bases, and 11 bases lay between the germline ends. The CDR3 runs to 13 residues. The CDR3 is CASSLAGSSEAFF. As DNA, the CDR3 is TGTGCCAGCAGCTTGGCCGGGAGCTCCGAAGCTTTCTTT.